This T cell receptor beta chain was recovered during a study of T-cell memory formation after mild COVID-19. TCRdb processed the 5' RACE reads anew with MiXCR; each CDR3 protein has one entry. The table includes about 140,000 distinct CDR3 sequences, 14% to 15% detected once. Germline V gene lookup returns CDR1 SEHNR and CDR2 FQNEAQ (reference sequence). The V end was cut by 5 bases, the J end by 5 bases, with 8 bases between. This CDR3 is built from 12 residues. The receptor comes from an adult woman who had mild COVID-19 (a few samples of this study predate the infection). Cell type and time point are not known. This chain uses TRBV7-9 with TRBJ2-3; D ambiguous. Sequenced input: PBMCs or a T cell subset sorted from them (not recorded which). The CDR3 DNA follows: TGTGCCAGCAGCCGCTGGGAAGATACGCAGTATTTT. Protein: CASSRWEDTQYF.